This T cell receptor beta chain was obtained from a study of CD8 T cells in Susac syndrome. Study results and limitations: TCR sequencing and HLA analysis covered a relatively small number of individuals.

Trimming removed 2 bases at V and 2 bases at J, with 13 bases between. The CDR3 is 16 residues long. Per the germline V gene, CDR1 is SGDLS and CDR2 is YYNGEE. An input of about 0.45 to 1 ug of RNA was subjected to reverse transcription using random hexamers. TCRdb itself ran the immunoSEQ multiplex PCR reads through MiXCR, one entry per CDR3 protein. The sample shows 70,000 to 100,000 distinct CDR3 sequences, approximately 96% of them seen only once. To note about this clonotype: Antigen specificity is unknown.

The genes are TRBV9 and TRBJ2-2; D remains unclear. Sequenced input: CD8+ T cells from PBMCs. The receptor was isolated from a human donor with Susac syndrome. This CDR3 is CASSVLFSQNTGELFF. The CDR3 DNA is TGTGCCAGCAGCGTCCTCTTTTCCCAAAACACCGGGGAGCTGTTTTTT.